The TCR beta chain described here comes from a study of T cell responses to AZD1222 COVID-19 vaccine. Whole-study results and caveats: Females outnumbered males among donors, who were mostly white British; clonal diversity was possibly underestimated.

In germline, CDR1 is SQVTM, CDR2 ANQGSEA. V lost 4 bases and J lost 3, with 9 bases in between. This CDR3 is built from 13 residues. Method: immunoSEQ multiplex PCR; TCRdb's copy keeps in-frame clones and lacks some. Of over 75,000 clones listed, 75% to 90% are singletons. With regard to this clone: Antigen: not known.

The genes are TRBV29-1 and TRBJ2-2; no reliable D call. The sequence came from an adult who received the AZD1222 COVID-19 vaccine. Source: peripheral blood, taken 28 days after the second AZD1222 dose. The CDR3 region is CSVVPDDTGELFF. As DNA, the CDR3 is TGCAGCGTTGTTCCCGATGACACCGGGGAGCTGTTTTTT.